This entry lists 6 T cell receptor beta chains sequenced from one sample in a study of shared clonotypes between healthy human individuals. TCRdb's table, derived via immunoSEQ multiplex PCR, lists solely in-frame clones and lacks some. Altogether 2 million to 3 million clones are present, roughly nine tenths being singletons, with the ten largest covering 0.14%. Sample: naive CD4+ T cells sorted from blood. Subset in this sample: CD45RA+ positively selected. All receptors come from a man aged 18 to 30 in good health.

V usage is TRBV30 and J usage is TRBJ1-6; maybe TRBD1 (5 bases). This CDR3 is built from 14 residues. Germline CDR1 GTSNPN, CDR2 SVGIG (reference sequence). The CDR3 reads CAGTARSSNSPLHF. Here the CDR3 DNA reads TGTGCTGGGACCGCCCGGTCCTCCAATTCACCCCTCCACTTT.

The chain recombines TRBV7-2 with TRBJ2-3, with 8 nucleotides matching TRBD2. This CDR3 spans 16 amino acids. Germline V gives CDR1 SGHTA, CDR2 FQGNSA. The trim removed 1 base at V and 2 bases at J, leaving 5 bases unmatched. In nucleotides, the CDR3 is TGTGCCAGCAGCTTAGGATCCGGGGGGGCCACAGATACGCAGTATTTT. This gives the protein CASSLGSGGATDTQYF. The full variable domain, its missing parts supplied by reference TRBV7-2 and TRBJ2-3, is GAGVSQSPSNKVTEKGKDVELRCDPISGHTALYWYRQSLGQGLEFLIYFQGNSAPDKSGLPSDRFSAERTGGSVSTLTIQRTQQEDSAVYLCASSLGSGGATDTQYFGPGTRLTVL.

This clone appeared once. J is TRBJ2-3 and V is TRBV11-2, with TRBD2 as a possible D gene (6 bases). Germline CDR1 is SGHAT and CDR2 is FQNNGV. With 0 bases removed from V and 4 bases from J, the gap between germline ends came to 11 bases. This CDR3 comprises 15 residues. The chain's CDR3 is CASSLDLGGADTQYF. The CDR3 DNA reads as TGTGCCAGCAGCTTAGATCTCGGGGGTGCAGATACGCAGTATTTT.

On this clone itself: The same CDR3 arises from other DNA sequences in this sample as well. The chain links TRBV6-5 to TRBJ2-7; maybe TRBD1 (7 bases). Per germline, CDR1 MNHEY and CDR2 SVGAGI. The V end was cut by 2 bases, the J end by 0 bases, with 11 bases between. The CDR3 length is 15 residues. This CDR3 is CASSYGGTASYEQYF. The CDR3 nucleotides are TGTGCCAGCAGTTACGGAGGGACAGCCTCCTACGAGCAGTACTTC.

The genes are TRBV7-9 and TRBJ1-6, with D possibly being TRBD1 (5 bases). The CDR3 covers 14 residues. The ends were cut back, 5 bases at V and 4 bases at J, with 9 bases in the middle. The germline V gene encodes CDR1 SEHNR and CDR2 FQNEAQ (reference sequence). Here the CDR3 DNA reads TGTGCCAGCAGCGGGACGGAATATAATTCACCCCTCCACTTT. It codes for CASSGTEYNSPLHF.

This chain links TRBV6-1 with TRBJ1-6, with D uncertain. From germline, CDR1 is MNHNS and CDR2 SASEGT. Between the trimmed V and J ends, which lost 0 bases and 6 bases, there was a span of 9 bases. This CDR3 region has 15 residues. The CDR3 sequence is CASSEAQPFNSPLHF. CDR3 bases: TGTGCCAGCAGTGAAGCGCAACCATTTAATTCACCCCTCCACTTT.